This is a list of T cell receptor beta chains from one sample in a study of blood T cell repertoires in COVID-19. Method: immunoSEQ multiplex PCR; TCRdb's copy keeps in-frame clones and lacks some. The sample shows more than 150,000 clones, 80% to 90% of them seen only once. The sequenced sample was PBMCs or T cells enriched from blood (not recorded which). Receptors were obtained from a middle-aged man who had recovered from COVID-19. The CDR3 runs from the conserved cysteine through the conserved F or W. The D gene is left open where the match is weak. A row's size may be missing; if present it is once, few, many or a size class.

j_call | d_call | clone_size | v_call | cdr3_aa | cdr3_nt
TRBJ2-2 | TRBD2 | - | TRBV10-3 | CAISGGLAGDGTGELFF | TGTGCCATCAGTGGGGGACTAGCGGGAGATGGGACCGGGGAGCTGTTTTTT
TRBJ2-5 | TRBD1 | - | TRBV7-8 | CASSRGTGGWETQYF | TGTGCCAGCAGCCGGGGGACAGGGGGCTGGGAGACCCAGTACTTC
TRBJ2-2 | TRBD1 | - | TRBV30 | CAWRGRGQINTGELFF | TGTGCCTGGAGGGGACGGGGACAGATAAACACCGGGGAGCTGTTTTTT
TRBJ2-2 | - | - | TRBV5-5 | CASRRGSQTGELFF | TGTGCCAGCAGGCGGGGCAGCCAGACCGGGGAGCTGTTTTTT
TRBJ2-3 | - | - | TRBV7-2 | CASSVATSTLSTQYF | TGTGCCAGCAGCGTCGCGACTAGTACCCTCAGTACGCAGTATTTT
TRBJ1-2 | - | - | TRBV28 | CASSSDLGHYGYTF | TGTGCCAGCAGTTCCGACTTGGGGCACTATGGCTACACCTTC
TRBJ2-4 | TRBD2 | few | TRBV5-5 | CASSFQGGSIQYF | TGTGCCAGCAGCTTTCAGGGCGGGAGCATTCAGTACTTC
TRBJ1-1 | TRBD1 | - | TRBV28 | CASSPQDRSTEAFF | TGTGCCAGCAGTCCTCAGGACAGGTCCACTGAAGCTTTCTTT
TRBJ2-1 | TRBD2 | - | TRBV5-1 | CASSFSGGEYNEQFF | TGCGCCAGCAGCTTTTCGGGGGGAGAATACAATGAGCAGTTCTTC
TRBJ2-3 | - | - | TRBV5-1 | CASSFNGEGLDTQYF | TGCGCCAGCAGCTTTAACGGAGAGGGATTAGATACGCAGTATTTT
TRBJ1-3 | - | - | TRBV5-1 | CASSPGPVWDGGNTIYF | TGCGCCAGCAGCCCAGGGCCGGTGTGGGATGGTGGAAACACCATATATTTT
TRBJ2-1 | - | - | TRBV27 | CASKRQSSYNEQFF | TGTGCCAGCAAGAGACAAAGCTCCTACAATGAGCAGTTCTTC
TRBJ2-5 | - | few | TRBV2 | CASSDRRSSVETQYF | TGTGCCAGCAGTGATAGGCGGTCCTCCGTTGAGACCCAGTACTTC
TRBJ2-3 | - | - | TRBV5-1 | CASSLGSVVSTDTQYF | TGCGCCAGCAGCTTGGGTAGCGTAGTTAGCACAGATACGCAGTATTTT
TRBJ1-6 | - | - | TRBV5-1 | CASSWALNSPLHF | TGCGCCAGCAGCTGGGCCCTGAATTCACCCCTCCACTTT
TRBJ2-1 | - | few | TRBV7-8 | CASSGTGYNEQFF | TGTGCCAGCAGCGGAACAGGGTACAATGAGCAGTTCTTC
TRBJ1-5 | TRBD1 | - | TRBV7-9 | CASSPLDRGNQPQHF | TGTGCCAGCAGCCCCCTAGACAGGGGCAATCAGCCCCAGCATTTT
TRBJ1-2 | - | - | TRBV7-9 | CASSLPDSYGYTF | TGTGCCAGCAGCTTACCCGACAGCTATGGCTACACCTTC
TRBJ2-7 | - | - | TRBV4-1 | CASSPIPTGSSYEQYF | TGCGCCAGCAGCCCCATACCTACAGGGAGCTCCTACGAGCAGTACTTC
TRBJ2-5 | TRBD2 | - | TRBV5-4 | CASSWTSGSRGETQYF | TGTGCCAGCAGCTGGACTAGCGGGAGCCGGGGAGAGACCCAGTACTTC
TRBJ2-1 | TRBD2 | - | TRBV7-2 | CASRAGGSYNEQFF | TGTGCCAGCAGAGCGGGAGGATCCTACAATGAGCAGTTCTTC
TRBJ2-5 | TRBD1 | few | TRBV5-5 | CASSLGSPRQGRETQYF | TGTGCCAGCAGCTTGGGTTCTCCGAGACAGGGTAGGGAGACCCAGTACTTC
TRBJ1-2 | - | - | TRBV27 | CASSLSWEDYGYTF | TGTGCCAGCAGTTTATCATGGGAGGACTATGGCTACACCTTC
TRBJ1-1 | - | - | TRBV4-2 | CASSQGGTTSNTEAFF | TGTGCCAGCAGCCAAGGGGGGACAACTTCGAACACTGAAGCTTTCTTT
TRBJ2-3 | - | - | TRBV7-2 | CASSLNAATDTQYF | TGTGCCAGCAGCTTGAATGCAGCGACAGATACGCAGTATTTT
TRBJ1-2 | TRBD1 | once | TRBV6-5 | CASSSGTGGRGYTF | TGTGCCAGCAGTTCCGGGACAGGGGGCCGTGGCTACACCTTC
TRBJ2-7 | - | - | TRBV7-2 | CASSSDGGGEQYF | TGTGCCAGCAGCTCGGACGGCGGCGGGGAGCAGTACTTC
TRBJ2-3 | TRBD2 | - | TRBV9 | CASSSGTSGTDTQYF | TGTGCCAGCAGCTCTGGGACTAGCGGGACAGATACGCAGTATTTT
TRBJ2-5 | TRBD1 | - | TRBV24-1 | CATSDVQGAGDFGGTQYF | TGTGCCACCAGTGATGTTCAGGGGGCAGGAGATTTCGGGGGGACCCAGTACTTC
TRBJ2-1 | TRBD1 | - | TRBV10-3 | CAITALPGTVKGNEQFF | TGTGCCATCACCGCCTTGCCCGGGACAGTGAAGGGGAATGAGCAGTTCTTC
TRBJ2-3 | TRBD2 | - | TRBV5-6 | CASSLGPSSGDTQYF | TGTGCCAGCAGCTTGGGGCCGTCTAGCGGAGATACGCAGTATTTT
TRBJ2-1 | TRBD2 | - | TRBV7-8 | CASSSRRSGTSNEQFF | TGTGCCAGCAGCTCAAGGAGATCCGGGACTAGCAATGAGCAGTTCTTC
TRBJ2-7 | - | - | TRBV11-2 | CASSASGERAYEQYF | TGTGCCAGCAGCGCATCAGGGGAACGGGCCTACGAGCAGTACTTC
TRBJ1-1 | TRBD1 | - | TRBV30 | CAWRPLTGATEAFF | TGTGCCTGGAGGCCATTAACAGGGGCCACTGAAGCTTTCTTT
TRBJ1-1 | - | - | TRBV9 | CASSPGRNTEAFF | TGTGCCAGCAGCCCAGGGCGGAACACTGAAGCTTTCTTT
TRBJ1-6 | TRBD1 | few | TRBV3-1/TRBV3-2 | CASSQESTGDNSPLHF | TGTGCCAGCAGCCAAGAGAGCACAGGGGATAATTCACCCCTCCACTTT
TRBJ2-7 | TRBD1 | - | TRBV7-2 | CASSPAWTGTYEQYF | TGTGCCAGCAGCCCTGCCTGGACAGGGACCTACGAGCAGTACTTC
TRBJ2-2 | - | - | TRBV5-8 | CASSLLGRTTGELFF | TGTGCCAGCAGCCTTCTGGGGAGGACCACCGGGGAGCTGTTTTTT
TRBJ1-4 | TRBD1 | - | TRBV25-1 | CASSELSGGGDEKLFF | TGTGCCAGCAGTGAACTGTCAGGGGGAGGTGATGAAAAACTGTTTTTT